The rows below give T cell receptor beta chains drawn from one sample of a study of T cells generated in artificial thymic organoids. TCRdb recomputed calls from the 5' RACE reads with MiXCR, one row per CDR3 protein. The sample holds 7,500 to 10,000 distinct CDR3 sequences, around 16% seen once. Sequenced sample: naive CD8+ T cells from the thymus. These receptors were collected from a human donor who gave cord blood stem cells for thymic organoid culture, a cardiac surgery patient who gave postnatal thymus, or a blood donor (not recorded which). Both conserved end residues are part of each CDR3.

TRBV7-6	TRBJ2-2	CASSLPVGDSRRTSENTGELFF
TRBV4-3	TRBJ2-1	CASSHRQGSYNEQFF
TRBV23-1	TRBJ2-1	CASSQHYNEQFF
TRBV20-1	TRBJ2-1	CSARGGSGSFNEQFF
TRBV5-1	TRBJ1-1	CASSLESAANTEAFF
TRBV28	TRBJ2-1	CASSLDPGTASSYNEQFF
TRBV24-1	TRBJ2-3	CATRDSTDTQYF
TRBV5-1	TRBJ1-2	CASSLALGHLTGYTF
TRBV28	TRBJ1-1	CASSMRGDTEAFF
TRBV19	TRBJ2-1	CASSIWFAGGSYNEQFF
TRBV4-3	TRBJ1-4	CAGSQGGWGNEKLFF
TRBV27	TRBJ2-1	CASSLYVAGGNEQFF
TRBV27	TRBJ1-5	CASSLKGYQPQHF
TRBV7-6	TRBJ2-1	CASSLPGDEQFF
TRBV29-1	TRBJ2-5	CSVEAPGKGETQYF
TRBV7-2	TRBJ2-2	CASSPKGGQGRTGELFF
TRBV4-1	TRBJ1-1	CASSQVRVGSTEAFF
TRBV6-5	TRBJ2-2	CASSYGAGGNTGELFF
TRBV20-1	TRBJ1-5	CSAAGGKVLNQPQHF
TRBV29-1	TRBJ2-2	CSVEYGRDKNTGELFF
TRBV12-3/TRBV12-4	TRBJ1-1	CASSRTGWLNTEAFF
TRBV12-3/TRBV12-4	TRBJ2-2	CASTVLGVPGELFF
TRBV3-1	TRBJ1-1	CASSQDLGITEAFF
TRBV6-1	TRBJ2-3	CASSRQGTTDTQYF
TRBV7-9	TRBJ2-5	CASSLWGPQGETQYF
TRBV2	TRBJ2-1	CASNRGPYNEQFF
TRBV4-1	TRBJ1-5	CASSQNLLAEPQHF
TRBV7-8	TRBJ2-1	CASSFSRLPQNNEQFF
TRBV4-2	TRBJ1-4	CASSQAPNQGREKLFF
TRBV28	TRBJ2-5	CASSISGRKETQYF
TRBV20-1	TRBJ1-3	CSARARVPGPETTDIYF
TRBV14	TRBJ2-1	CASSHSRLAGINEQFF
TRBV6-2/TRBV6-3	TRBJ1-1	CASSRPILRRKDNTEAFF
TRBV10-3	TRBJ2-7	CAISEFAGEAEQYF
TRBV4-3	TRBJ2-1	CASSQSLPSGSYNEQFF
TRBV10-3	TRBJ2-7	CAISSGTSGGVEQYF
TRBV12-3/TRBV12-4	TRBJ1-1	CASSPGYTEAFF
TRBV13	TRBJ2-1	CASSLLAGATGDEQFF
TRBV7-9	TRBJ2-2	CASSSSRDTTNTGELFF
TRBV29-1	TRBJ2-1	CTGLSYNEQFF
TRBV12-3/TRBV12-4	TRBJ2-7	CASSLEQPYEQYF
TRBV7-9	TRBJ2-7	CASRNKWDEQYF
TRBV27	TRBJ1-2	CASSLGGAANYGYTF
TRBV4-1	TRBJ2-7	CASSQKFGTSAYEQYF
TRBV6-5	TRBJ1-4	CAIGYSVIHEKLFF
TRBV15	TRBJ2-7	CATTRGSTYEQYF
TRBV12-3/TRBV12-4	TRBJ2-1	CASRDSTSGLAGSTYNEQFF
TRBV6-1	TRBJ1-6	CASSESFRFRDWYNSPLHF
TRBV19	TRBJ2-1	CASSNYNEQFF
TRBV5-6	TRBJ2-1	CASSLGATGGAYNEQFF
TRBV12-3/TRBV12-4	TRBJ2-7	CASRPTGKGLYEQYF
TRBV6-5	TRBJ2-1	CASSWTQYNEQFF
TRBV3-1	TRBJ2-3	CASSHGGVGRADTQYF
TRBV7-9	TRBJ2-7	CASTDSYEQYF
TRBV7-2	TRBJ1-1	CASSPTGVDEAFF
TRBV3-1	TRBJ2-7	CASSQFRDRGYEQYF